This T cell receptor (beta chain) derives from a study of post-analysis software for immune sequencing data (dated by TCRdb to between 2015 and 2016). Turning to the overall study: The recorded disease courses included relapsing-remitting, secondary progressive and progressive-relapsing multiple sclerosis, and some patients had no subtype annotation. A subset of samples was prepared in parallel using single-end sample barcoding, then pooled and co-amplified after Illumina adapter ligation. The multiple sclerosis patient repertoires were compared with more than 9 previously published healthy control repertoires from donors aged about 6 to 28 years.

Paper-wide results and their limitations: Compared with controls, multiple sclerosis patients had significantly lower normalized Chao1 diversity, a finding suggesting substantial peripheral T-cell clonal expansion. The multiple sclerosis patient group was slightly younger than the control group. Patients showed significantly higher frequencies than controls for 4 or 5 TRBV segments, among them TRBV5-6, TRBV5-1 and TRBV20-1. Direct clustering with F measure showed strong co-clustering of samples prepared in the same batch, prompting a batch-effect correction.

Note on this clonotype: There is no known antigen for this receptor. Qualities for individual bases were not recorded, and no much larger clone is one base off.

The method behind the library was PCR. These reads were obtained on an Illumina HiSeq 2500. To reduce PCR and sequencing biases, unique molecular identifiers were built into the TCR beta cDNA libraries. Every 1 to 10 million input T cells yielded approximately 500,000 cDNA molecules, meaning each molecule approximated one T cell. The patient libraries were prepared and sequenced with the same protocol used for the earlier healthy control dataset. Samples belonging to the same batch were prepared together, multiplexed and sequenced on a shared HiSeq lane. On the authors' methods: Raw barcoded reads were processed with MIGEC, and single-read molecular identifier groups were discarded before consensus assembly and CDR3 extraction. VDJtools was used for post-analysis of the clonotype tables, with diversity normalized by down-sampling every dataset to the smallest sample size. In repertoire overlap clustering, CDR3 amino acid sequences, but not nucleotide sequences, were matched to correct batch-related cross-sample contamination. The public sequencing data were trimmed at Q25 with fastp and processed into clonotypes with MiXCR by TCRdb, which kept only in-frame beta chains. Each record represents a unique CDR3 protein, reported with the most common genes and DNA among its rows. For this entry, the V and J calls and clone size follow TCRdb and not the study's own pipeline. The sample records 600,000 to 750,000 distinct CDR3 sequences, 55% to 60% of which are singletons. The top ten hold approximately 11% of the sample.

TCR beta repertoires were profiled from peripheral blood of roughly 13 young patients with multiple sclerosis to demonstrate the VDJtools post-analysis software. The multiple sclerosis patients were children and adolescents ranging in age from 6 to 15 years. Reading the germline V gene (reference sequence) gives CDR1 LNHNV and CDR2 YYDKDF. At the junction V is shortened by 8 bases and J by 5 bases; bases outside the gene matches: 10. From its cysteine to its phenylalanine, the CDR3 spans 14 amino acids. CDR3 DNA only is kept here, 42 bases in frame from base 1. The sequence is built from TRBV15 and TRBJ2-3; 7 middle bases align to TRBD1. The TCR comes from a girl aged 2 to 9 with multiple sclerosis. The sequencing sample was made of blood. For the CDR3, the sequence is CATATGQVVDTQYF. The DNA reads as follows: TGTGCCACCGCTACTGGACAGGTGGTAGATACGCAGTATTTT.